Listed here are 15 T cell receptor delta chains from one sample, sequenced in a study of Vδ1+ human thymocytes. These receptors have no identified antigens. General study findings and limits: In the thymus, TRG and TRD repertoires looked highly polyclonal with Gaussian CDR3 lengths.

Extracted RNA was reverse transcribed into cDNA. The CDR3 regions were amplified by multiplex PCR from V-gene primers to a constant-region primer. TCRdb called clones from the multiplex PCR reads again using CATT. Here the sample spans about 55,000 delta-chain clones, more than 15% being singletons. Sequencing was done on a sample of Vdelta1+ gamma-delta thymocytes from the thymus. Regarding subset: FACS-sorted CD3+ TCRalphabeta- TCRVdelta1+ TCRVdelta2- thymocytes. The receptors here all came from a boy under three years old who had congenital heart surgery.

This clone has a handful of counts. The V and J genes are TRDV1 and TRDJ1, with 13 positions matching TRDD3. The CDR3 length is 25 residues. In germline, CDR1 is TSWWSYY, CDR2 QGS. After removal of 0 bases from V and 0 bases from J, the junction contained 25 bases not matched to a gene. The CDR3 spells CALGELLEPLGLRTGGYANTDKLIF. In nucleotides, the CDR3 is TGTGCTCTTGGGGAACTTCTCGAACCTCTAGGCCTCCGTACTGGGGGATACGCCAACACCGATAAACTCATCTTT.

The rearrangement links TRDV1 to TRDJ1, with D unresolved. The CDR3 length is 18 residues. The V end was cut by 3 bases, the J end by 0 bases, with 20 bases between. Looked up from germline, CDR1 is TSWWSYY and CDR2 is QGS. CDR3 sequence (DNA): TGTGCTCTTGGGGAGATATTCGGAGGTTCCGCGTACACCGATAAACTCATCTTT. Its translation: CALGEIFGGSAYTDKLIF.

This chain links TRDV1 with TRDJ1, with TRDD3 identical over 8 bases. From germline, CDR1 is TSWWSYY and CDR2 QGS. V shed 5 bases and J 0 bases; nucleotides not matched to a gene: 20. This CDR3 is 20 amino acids long. CDR3 sequence reads: CALGTLLLRGDIVHTDKLIF. The CDR3 DNA sequence: TGTGCTCTTGGGACACTCCTCTTGAGGGGGGATATAGTCCACACCGATAAACTCATCTTT.

The chain uses TRDV1 and TRDJ1, with D possibly being TRDD3 (6 bases). This CDR3 is built from 18 residues. The V gene lost 1 base and the J gene lost 0 bases, with 18 bases spanning the gap. Germline-derived CDR1 and CDR2 are TSWWSYY and QGS. The CDR3 nucleotides are TGTGCTCTTGGGGAACAGCAAGGATACCAATGTAACACCGATAAACTCATCTTT. It yields the protein CALGEQQGYQCNTDKLIF.

This clone was seen only a few times. Germline and junction disagree at one end, which may indicate a read error. The chain has TRDV1 and TRDJ1; no clear D. The CDR3 extends over 14 amino acids. Per germline, CDR1 TSWWSYY and CDR2 QGS. The DNA for the CDR3 is TGTGCTCTTGAGGAAGCACCATACACCGATAAACTCATCTTT. Translation gives CALEEAPYTDKLIF.

This clone appeared a few times. At one of its ends the junction is not consistent with the germline gene, which may arise from a read error. The chain couples TRDV2 to TRDJ1; 11 nucleotides agree with TRDD3. The CDR3 is 16 residues long. Germline V lookup: CDR1 GEAIGNYY, CDR2 EKD. In nucleotides, the CDR3 is TGTGCCCGTGACTCCTTTTACTGGGGGATATCGGATAAACTCATCTTT. It encodes CARDSFYWGISDKLIF.

This clone showed up just a few times. This chain connects TRDV1 to TRDJ1, with 10 bases identical to TRDD3. J was trimmed by 0 bases and V by 3 bases; bases with no gene match: 10. Germline CDR1 reads TSWWSYY; CDR2 reads QGS. There are 18 residues in the CDR3. The CDR3 coding sequence is TGTGCTCTTGGGGACGTCTGGGGGATATGGGGTTACACCGATAAACTCATCTTT. The encoded protein is CALGDVWGIWGYTDKLIF.

This clone was detected only a few times. The chain recombines TRDV1 with TRDJ1; D not resolved. Between the trimmed V and J ends, which lost 0 bases and 0 bases, there was a span of 32 bases. CDR1 is TSWWSYY and CDR2 is QGS in the germline V gene. The CDR3 consists of 23 residues. CDR3 coding DNA: TGTGCTCTTGGGGAACTAGTAACCTCTTACGCCCGGTGGTTCCCTCCATACACCGATAAACTCATCTTT. It translates to CALGELVTSYARWFPPYTDKLIF.

V and J are TRDV1 and TRDJ1; 7 bases align to TRDD2. V was pared by 4 bases and J by 11 bases, with 22 bases of the junction left unmatched. Germline assignment: CDR1 TSWWSYY and CDR2 QGS. The CDR3 consists of 17 residues. The CDR3 sequence: CALGGAFLLRDGGELIF. Here the CDR3 DNA reads TGTGCTCTTGGGGGAGCTTTCCTACTGAGGGATGGCGGGGAGCTCATCTTT.

This clone was seen a few times. The chain employs TRDV1 and TRDJ1; D gene uncertain. The germline gives CDR1 TSWWSYY, CDR2 QGS. The CDR3 extends over 21 amino acids. The ends were cut back, 1 base at V and 5 bases at J, with 32 bases in the middle. The DNA for the CDR3 is TGTGCTCTTGGGGAACGGACCCCCCTCCGTCAGACACCACTCTTAATAGATAAACTCATCTTT. It yields the protein CALGERTPLRQTPLLIDKLIF.

This clone was seen a few times. The chain carries TRDV1 and TRDJ1; TRDD3 matches at 11 bases. Germline loops: CDR1 TSWWSYY, CDR2 QGS. V trimming: 5 bases; J trimming: 2 bases; junction bases outside the gene matches: 16. This CDR3 has 19 amino acids. CDR3 DNA: TGTGCTCTTGGGCGAGCTCGGACTGGGGGATATTGGGGGACCGATAAACTCATCTTT. Translated: CALGRARTGGYWGTDKLIF.

This clone has just a few counts. The chain links TRDV1 to TRDJ1; 8 bases line up with TRDD3. Germline loops: CDR1 TSWWSYY, CDR2 QGS. The junction had 19 bases not matched to a gene; V was cut back by 4 bases and J by 6 bases. CDR3 size: 18 residues. CDR3 residues: CALGALGVWGYPKNKLIF. The CDR3 DNA is TGTGCTCTTGGGGCATTAGGAGTATGGGGATACCCCAAAAATAAACTCATCTTT.

In its sample, this clone was seen a few times. This chain joins TRDV1 and TRDJ1; possibly TRDD2 or TRDD3 for D (6 bases each). The CDR3 spans 21 residues. The V end lost 6 bases, the J end lost 3 bases, and 35 bases lay between the germline ends. Germline V gene sequence: CDR1 TSWWSYY, CDR2 QGS. CDR3 coding DNA: TGTGCTCTTGGTGGAGAGTCTCCTTCCCACGCCTGGGGATTGGATCCCGATAAACTCATCTTT. Translating it yields CALGGESPSHAWGLDPDKLIF.

The rearrangement uses TRDV1 and TRDJ1, with D possibly being TRDD3 (6 bases). V was trimmed by 0 bases and J by 0 bases, leaving 20 bases between them. The CDR3 runs 19 residues. Germline V gene lookup returns CDR1 TSWWSYY and CDR2 QGS. The CDR3 sequence: CALGELSQKGLGDTDKLIF. CDR3 DNA: TGTGCTCTTGGGGAACTTTCCCAAAAAGGATTGGGGGACACCGATAAACTCATCTTT.

V is TRDV1 and J is TRDJ1; D remains unclear. Trimming pared 1 base from V and 7 bases from J, leaving 7 bases between. The CDR3 runs 12 residues. Germline assignment: CDR1 TSWWSYY and CDR2 QGS. The CDR3 coding sequence is TGTGCTCTTGGGGAACAATTGGGTAAACTCATCTTT. Translation: CALGEQLGKLIF.